This T cell receptor beta chain was profiled in a study of cytomegalovirus exposure and HLA in healthy donors. The study, taken as a whole, reports: Being indistinguishable, some V segments were excluded, TRBV6-2 and TRBV6-3 among them. It was reported in a later analysis that an Asian-associated ancestry cluster showed fewer N-insertions than the roughly 710-donor mean. Reportedly, cytomegalovirus status was diagnosed with high sensitivity and specificity. Roughly uniform sequencing depth across donors was assumed, possibly incorrectly.

Worth noting for this clone: The antigen is undetermined.

Germline CDR1 is MNHEY and CDR2 is SVGAGI. V was clipped by 4 bases and J by 5 bases; unmatched bases: 5. This CDR3 contains 14 residues. Primers: 60 Vbeta forward and 13 Jbeta reverse. Sequencing used immunoSEQ multiplex PCR; TCRdb keeps in-frame clones, though not all of them. The profile shows about 150,000 clones, approximately 83% of them singletons. The sequencing input was PBMCs. This chain connects TRBV6-5 to TRBJ2-1; TRBD2 agrees at 7 bases. The receptor was derived from a middle-aged man in good health and CMV-seronegative. The CDR3 protein is CASSFRLADNEQFF. CDR3 bases: TGTGCCAGCAGTTTTCGTCTAGCGGACAATGAGCAGTTCTTC.